This TCR beta chain was sequenced for a study of shared clonotypes between healthy human individuals. General observations from the study: As a rule, naive subsets had a larger estimated richness than memory subsets. Among non-shared clonotypes, generation probabilities were lower than among those shared by all four donors. Researchers sampled blood only, noting tissue repertoires likely differ.

All donors were healthy HIV-negative adults lacking recent acute infections or vaccinations. The data were produced by immunoSEQ multiplex PCR, yet TCRdb's version contains in-frame clones alone and is incomplete. The table shows roughly 2.2 million clones, with approximately 93% occurring only once. Germline-derived CDR1 and CDR2 are SGDLS and YYNGEE. The CDR3 sequence is 16 residues long. V shed 2 bases and J shed 2 bases, with 15 bases lying between them. Remarks on this clone: The antigen is unknown.

The chain joins TRBV9 to TRBJ2-3; no definite D call. This TCR derives from a man aged 18 to 35 in good health. Some clones in this sample may be carry-over from other donors' samples. The sequenced sample was naive CD4+ T cells from PBMCs. Subset reported: CD45RA+ positively selected. DNA of the CDR3: TGTGCCAGCAGCGTTTACGGAAGCCTTCCCACAGATACGCAGTATTTT. As protein: CASSVYGSLPTDTQYF.